The 21 T cell receptor beta chains in this list originate from one sample, sequenced in a study of cytomegalovirus exposure and HLA in healthy donors (dated by TCRdb to the late 2010s). The receptor library was made with the immunoSEQ multiplex PCR assay. For the multiplex PCR, a mixture combining 60 forward primers for TCR Vbeta segments and 13 reverse primers for TCR Jbeta segments was used. TCRdb holds this immuneACCESS table with in-frame rearrangements only. Some clones are missing; in checked studies, unresolved V genes explain under half, and the rest has no known cause. This sample holds roughly 100,000 clones; around two thirds were observed only once. The ten largest make up around 4% of the sample. Sequenced input: PBMCs. All receptors come from a man younger than 40 in good health and CMV-seropositive.

The chain's CDR3 is CASTPGSGNQPQHF. CDR3 in DNA: TGTGCCAGCACTCCAGGGTCGGGCAATCAGCCCCAGCATTTT. The chain joins TRBV6-1 to TRBJ1-5, with a weak D call TRBD1 (5 bases). The CDR3 extends over 14 amino acids. V lost 7 bases and J lost 2, with 12 bases in between. CDR1 and CDR2 (germline): MNHNS, SASEGT.

V usage is TRBV11-2 and J usage is TRBJ2-1; the match to TRBD2 covers 9 bases. The CDR3 sequence is 15 residues long. The ends lost 2 bases at V and 10 bases at J; junction bases unmatched: 9. Germline V CDR1 and CDR2: SGHAT, FQNNGV. CDR3 in amino acids: CASSLIAGGPVEQFF. The CDR3 region has the DNA TGTGCCAGCAGCTTAATCGCGGGGGGGCCGGTGGAGCAGTTCTTC.

The gene calls are TRBV4-2 and TRBJ1-5; 8 bases line up with TRBD1. Germline V CDR1 and CDR2: LGHNA, YNFKEQ. This CDR3 spans 15 amino acids. Trimming removed 0 bases from V and 10 bases from J; junction bases left unmatched: 8. The CDR3 nucleotides read TGTGCCAGCAGCCAAGAGGACAGGGCTATCTATCCCCAGCATTTT. Amino acid sequence: CASSQEDRAIYPQHF.

This clone was observed a handful of times. The chain links TRBV30 to TRBJ1-1, with a possible D match to TRBD1 (5 bases). This CDR3 comprises 13 residues. V lost 4 bases to trimming and J lost 5 bases, with 14 bases between them. Germline assignment: CDR1 GTSNPN and CDR2 SVGIG (reference sequence). The chain's CDR3 is CAWNSQGLTEAFF. CDR3 in DNA: TGTGCCTGGAATTCTCAGGGTTTGACTGAAGCTTTCTTT.

The chain uses TRBV5-1 and TRBJ1-3; a weak D match, TRBD1 (6 bases). Germline V gives CDR1 SGHRS, CDR2 YFSETQ. This CDR3 is built from 15 residues. Trimming took off 1 base at V and 4 bases at J, with 12 bases between the two ends. CDR3 sequence (DNA): TGCGCCAGCAGCTTGACAGGGTTATCGGGAAACACCATATATTTT. It specifies CASSLTGLSGNTIYF.

The CDR3 loop reads CASSFQGTGGYTF. The CDR3 coding sequence is TGTGCCAGCAGTTTTCAGGGAACGGGCGGCTACACCTTC. The V and J genes are TRBV27 and TRBJ1-2; the D gene is possibly TRBD1 (5 bases). The V gene lost 3 bases and the J gene lost 8 bases, with 13 bases spanning the gap. The CDR3 runs to 13 residues. Per the germline V gene, CDR1 is MNHEY and CDR2 is SMNVEV (reference sequence).

The V gene is TRBV5-1, the J gene TRBJ2-7; 8 bases fit TRBD1. The length of the CDR3 is 14 residues. Germline assignment: CDR1 SGHRS and CDR2 YFSETQ. V gave up 2 bases and J gave up 6 bases; unmatched junction bases: 7. The DNA for the CDR3 is TGCGCCAGCAGCTTTCAGGGGGCCTCGCTCGAGCAGTACTTC. It translates to CASSFQGASLEQYF.

The genes are TRBV5-6 and TRBJ1-5; D is ambiguous. The CDR3 length is 15 residues. Trimming shortened V by 1 base and J by 0 bases, and 8 bases separated the two germline ends. The germline CDR1 and CDR2 sequences are SGHDT and YYEEEE. The DNA for the CDR3 is TGTGCCAGCAGCTTGTTCGGTTTTAGCAATCAGCCCCAGCATTTT. It codes for CASSLFGFSNQPQHF.

This clone is a singleton in its sample. The V call is TRBV10-3, the J call TRBJ2-3, with TRBD2 as a possible D gene (7 bases). The germline V and J ends were trimmed by 0 bases and 2 bases, with 15 bases remaining between them. This CDR3 is 17 amino acids long. Per the germline V gene, CDR1 is ENHRY and CDR2 is SYGVKD. CDR3: CAISESSGAGATDTQYF. The CDR3 region has the DNA TGTGCCATCAGTGAGTCGAGTGGCGCGGGGGCCACAGATACGCAGTATTTT.

The chain recombines TRBV6-5 with TRBJ1-2, with unresolved D. The CDR3 totals 13 residues. V was cut by 4 bases and J by 7 bases, with 13 bases left in between. Germline loops: CDR1 MNHEY, CDR2 SVGAGI. This CDR3 is CASSSHGDGGYTF. The CDR3 region has the DNA TGTGCCAGCAGTTCCCACGGGGATGGTGGCTACACCTTC.

The CDR3 sequence: CASSLGVGSYEQYF. As DNA, the CDR3 is TGTGCCAGCTCCCTCGGGGTCGGCTCCTACGAGCAGTACTTC. The genes are TRBV27 and TRBJ2-7; D possibly corresponds to TRBD2 (5 bases). The CDR3 runs to 14 residues. Trimming stripped 8 bases from V and 0 bases from J, with 14 bases between. The germline V gene encodes CDR1 MNHEY and CDR2 SMNVEV (reference sequence).

This clone was counted once. The chain carries TRBV4-1 and TRBJ1-2; the match to TRBD1 covers 8 bases. The CDR3 runs 15 residues. V shed 4 bases, J shed 4 bases, and the junction held 8 bases outside the gene matches. CDR1 and CDR2 from the germline V gene are MGHRA and YSYEKL. This chain's CDR3 is CASSPAGQGAYGYTF. CDR3 nucleotides: TGCGCCAGCAGCCCCGCGGGTCAGGGGGCCTATGGCTACACCTTC.

The chain has TRBV6-5 and TRBJ1-2; no clear D gene. The CDR3 spans 13 residues. V was pared by 0 bases and J by 8 bases, with 10 bases between. Germline V gene data show CDR1 as MNHEY and CDR2 as SVGAGI. CDR3 bases: TGTGCCAGCAGTTACTCGAGAGGGCGCGGCTACACCTTC. Amino acid sequence: CASSYSRGRGYTF.

This clone was counted only a few times. The chain uses TRBV5-1 and TRBJ2-1, with 9 bases aligning to TRBD1. Germline V CDR1 and CDR2: SGHRS, YFSETQ. V lost 1 base to trimming and J lost 4 bases; unmatched junction nucleotides: 6. This CDR3 spans 16 amino acids. The CDR3: CASSLLGQGSYNEQFF. The CDR3 DNA is TGCGCCAGCAGCTTGCTAGGACAGGGGTCTTACAATGAGCAGTTCTTC.

The genes are TRBV11-2 and TRBJ1-3; no definite D call. Trimming took 6 bases from V and 0 from J, leaving 18 bases between them. Germline CDR1 is SGHAT and CDR2 is FQNNGV. The CDR3 is 17 amino acids. The CDR3: CASRGLREATSGNTIYF. The CDR3 DNA is TGTGCCAGCAGGGGATTACGGGAAGCCACCTCTGGAAACACCATATATTTT.

This clone was seen only once. The chain couples TRBV6-5 to TRBJ2-1; 10 bases align to TRBD2. J lost 7 bases, V lost 5 bases, and 8 bases had no gene match. The CDR3 runs 15 residues. CDR1 is MNHEY and CDR2 is SVGAGI in the germline V gene. The CDR3 region is CASSPGLAALNEQFF. CDR3 sequence (DNA): TGTGCCAGCAGTCCCGGACTAGCGGCCCTTAATGAGCAGTTCTTC.

The V call is TRBV7-2, the J call TRBJ2-1; D is undetermined. Germline CDR1 reads SGHTA; CDR2 reads FQGNSA. The CDR3 length is 16 residues. The V end was cut by 0 bases, the J end by 0 bases, with 9 bases between. DNA for the CDR3: TGTGCCAGCAGCTTAGCGGCCATCCTCTCCTACAATGAGCAGTTCTTC. It yields the protein CASSLAAILSYNEQFF.

The table lists this clone with a count of one. CDR3 sequence: CASSLPEAGELFF. CDR3 DNA: TGCGCCAGCAGCTTGCCTGAGGCCGGGGAGCTGTTTTTT. The rearrangement joins TRBV5-1 to TRBJ2-2; D is uncertain. This CDR3 comprises 13 residues. Germline V lookup: CDR1 SGHRS, CDR2 YFSETQ. The V gene lost 1 base and the J gene lost 6 bases, with 7 bases spanning the gap.

This clone was recorded a few times. J is TRBJ2-3 and V is TRBV5-4, with D unresolved. The CDR3 runs 14 residues. V gave up 6 bases and J gave up 0 bases, with 11 bases separating them. Germline CDR1 SGHNT, CDR2 YYREEE (reference sequence). CDR3 amino acids: CASTDSRSTDTQYF. CDR3 nucleotides: TGTGCCAGCACCGACTCGCGAAGCACAGATACGCAGTATTTT.

The chain uses TRBV11-2 and TRBJ2-5; D is unclear. The CDR3 covers 14 residues. Germline values: CDR1 SGHAT, CDR2 FQNNGV. The V end lost 1 base, the J end lost 5 bases, and 11 bases lay between the germline ends. CDR3 DNA sequence: TGTGCCAGCAGCTTAGTTTGGAGCTCTGAGACCCAGTACTTC. It is translated as CASSLVWSSETQYF.

V usage is TRBV6-6 and J usage is TRBJ1-2; D is ambiguous. CDR1 is MNHNY, CDR2 SVGAGI, per germline (reference sequence). The CDR3 is made up of 14 amino acids. Trimming shortened V by 6 bases and J by 2 bases, and 13 bases separated the two germline ends. This chain's CDR3 is CASRIPQHNYGYTF. CDR3 DNA: TGTGCCAGCAGGATCCCACAGCACAACTATGGCTACACCTTC.